The rows below give T cell receptor beta chains drawn from one sample of a study of T-cell memory formation after mild COVID-19. One entry per CDR3 protein results from TCRdb running MiXCR on the 5' RACE reads. The sample shows 150,000 to 200,000 distinct CDR3 sequences, 30% to 35% of them seen only once. The sequenced sample consisted of PBMCs or a T cell subset sorted from them (not recorded which). The origin of the receptors is an adult woman who had mild COVID-19 (a few samples of this study predate the infection). Cell type and time point are not known. Each CDR3 is given with its conserved first and last residue. The D gene is left open where the match is weak. Size is omitted from some rows. Given values are once, few, many or a class for expanded clones.

D gene	clone size	V gene	J gene	CDR3 protein	CDR3 DNA
NA	NA	TRBV27	TRBJ2-7	CTSSNTGPIYEQYF	TGTACCAGCAGTAACACGGGACCGATCTACGAGCAGTACTTC
NA	NA	TRBV7-9	TRBJ2-7	CASRPRGSGEQYF	TGTGCCAGCAGGCCCCGTGGGTCGGGCGAGCAGTACTTC
NA	few	TRBV12-3/TRBV12-4	TRBJ2-3	CASSLGAADTQYF	TGTGCCAGCAGCTTGGGAGCGGCAGATACGCAGTATTTT
NA	NA	TRBV28	TRBJ1-1	CAGQQANTEAFF	TGTGCGGGGCAGCAGGCGAACACTGAAGCTTTCTTT
NA	NA	TRBV9	TRBJ1-6	CASNTNNSPLHF	TGTGCCAGCAACACGAATAATTCACCCCTCCACTTT
NA	NA	TRBV18	TRBJ2-3	CASSPNRTDTQYF	TGTGCCAGCTCACCCAACCGCACAGATACGCAGTATTTT
NA	NA	TRBV20-1	TRBJ1-3	CSARDLRPGNTIYF	TGCAGTGCTAGAGACCTTAGGCCTGGAAACACCATATATTTT
NA	NA	TRBV7-3	TRBJ2-3	CASSPLGGAPTDTQYF	TGTGCCAGCAGCCCCCTTGGTGGCGCCCCCACAGATACGCAGTATTTT
NA	NA	TRBV15	TRBJ2-7	CATSREGQAAYEQYF	TGTGCCACCAGCAGAGAGGGCCAGGCTGCCTACGAGCAGTACTTC
TRBD1	NA	TRBV19	TRBJ2-7	CASSTPRTGIYEQYF	TGTGCCAGTAGTACCCCAAGGACAGGCATCTACGAGCAGTACTTC
NA	NA	TRBV7-9	TRBJ1-6	CASSFHVLYNSPLHF	TGTGCCAGCAGCTTTCATGTCCTCTATAATTCACCCCTCCACTTT
NA	NA	TRBV5-6	TRBJ2-2	CASSLRGELFF	TGTGCAAGCAGCTTACGCGGGGAGCTGTTTTTT
NA	few	TRBV4-3	TRBJ1-1	CASSQAQGFTEAFF	TGCGCCAGCAGCCAAGCGCAGGGCTTCACTGAAGCTTTCTTT
TRBD1	NA	TRBV6-2/TRBV6-3	TRBJ1-1	CAIGQVVEAFF	TGTGCCATCGGACAGGTAGTCGAAGCTTTCTTT
NA	NA	TRBV29-1	TRBJ2-1	CSVEVGTDEQFF	TGCAGCGTTGAAGTAGGGACGGATGAGCAGTTCTTC
NA	NA	TRBV28	TRBJ2-4	CASSFGRLVIQYF	TGTGCCAGCAGCTTTGGAAGGCTCGTAATTCAGTACTTC
NA	NA	TRBV19	TRBJ2-2	CASSIGGWQGVHTGELFF	TGTGCCAGTAGTATCGGGGGATGGCAGGGGGTCCACACCGGGGAGCTGTTTTTT
NA	few	TRBV7-3	TRBJ2-1	CASSSSGGLEQFF	TGTGCCAGCAGCTCCTCAGGAGGGCTAGAGCAGTTCTTC
TRBD2	NA	TRBV24-1	TRBJ2-1	CATSDLSKAGGYNEQFF	TGTGCCACCAGTGATTTGTCCAAAGCGGGAGGGTACAATGAGCAGTTCTTC
TRBD2	few	TRBV12-3/TRBV12-4	TRBJ2-7	CASSSMGGAYEQYF	TGTGCCAGCAGCTCGATGGGAGGGGCCTACGAGCAGTACTTC
TRBD1	few	TRBV12-3/TRBV12-4	TRBJ1-2	CASSLMGQGGYTF	TGTGCCAGCAGTTTAATGGGACAGGGGGGCTACACCTTC
NA	many	TRBV12-3/TRBV12-4	TRBJ1-1	CASSFRRGKSTEAFF	TGTGCCAGCAGTTTCCGCAGGGGTAAGAGCACTGAAGCTTTCTTT
TRBD1	NA	TRBV5-8	TRBJ2-3	CASSFSTGVVSTDTQYF	TGTGCCAGCAGCTTTTCCACAGGGGTCGTCAGCACAGATACGCAGTATTTT
TRBD1	few	TRBV3-1	TRBJ1-1	CASSQPRQGGNTEAFF	TGTGCCAGCAGCCAACCCAGACAGGGCGGGAACACTGAAGCTTTCTTT
NA	NA	TRBV6-5	TRBJ2-5	CASSYFETQYF	TGTGCCAGCAGTTACTTTGAGACCCAGTACTTC
TRBD2	few	TRBV20-1	TRBJ2-1	CSSWAGGVYNEQFF	TGCAGCTCTTGGGCGGGAGGAGTCTACAATGAGCAGTTCTTC
NA	many	TRBV6-2/TRBV6-3	TRBJ2-1	CASRGNGYNEQFF	TGTGCCAGCAGGGGGAACGGCTACAATGAGCAGTTCTTC
TRBD2	NA	TRBV29-1	TRBJ2-7	CSVVAGIYEQYF	TGCAGCGTGGTAGCGGGAATCTACGAGCAGTACTTC
TRBD2	once	TRBV2	TRBJ2-2	CASSESGLALTGELFF	TGTGCCAGCAGTGAATCTGGACTAGCTCTCACCGGGGAGCTGTTTTTT
NA	few	TRBV25-1	TRBJ1-1	CASSEFGRIATEAFF	TGTGCCAGCAGTGAATTCGGGCGGATAGCCACTGAAGCTTTCTTT
NA	NA	TRBV20-1	TRBJ1-3	CSAKQAGSGNTIYF	TGCAGTGCGAAGCAGGCAGGCTCTGGAAACACCATATATTTT
NA	few	TRBV7-9	TRBJ1-4	CASSAIFVEKLFF	TGTGCCAGCAGCGCCATCTTTGTGGAAAAACTGTTTTTT
NA	NA	TRBV7-6	TRBJ2-5	CASSAGPQETQYF	TGTGCCAGCAGCGCGGGACCCCAAGAGACCCAGTACTTC
NA	NA	TRBV7-2	TRBJ2-1	CASSSGTGNEQFF	TGTGCCAGCAGCTCCGGGACCGGGAATGAGCAGTTCTTC
NA	few	TRBV3-1	TRBJ2-2	CASSQDLAGTWGNTGELFF	TGTGCCAGCAGCCAAGATCTGGCCGGGACCTGGGGGAACACCGGGGAGCTGTTTTTT
NA	NA	TRBV20-1	TRBJ1-3	CSARDWTLTGNTIYF	TGCAGTGCTAGAGATTGGACGCTTACTGGAAACACCATATATTTT
NA	NA	TRBV13	TRBJ1-5	CASSPRGEPQHF	TGTGCCAGCAGCCCCCGGGGGGAGCCCCAGCATTTT
NA	few	TRBV15	TRBJ2-6	CATRLGVLTAGANVLTF	TGTGCCACCAGGTTGGGGGTGCTTACGGCGGGGGCCAACGTCCTGACTTTC
NA	few	TRBV5-5	TRBJ1-2	CASSADTYGYTF	TGTGCCAGCAGCGCAGACACGTATGGCTACACCTTC
TRBD1	few	TRBV30	TRBJ1-1	CASRQGGEAFF	TGTGCCTCACGACAGGGGGGTGAAGCTTTCTTT